Below, 25 T cell receptor beta chains from the same sample are listed, as sequenced in a study of shared clonotypes between healthy human individuals. This table comes from immunoSEQ multiplex PCR, and its TCRdb copy is limited to in-frame clones, with some not included. The table includes about 2 million clones, 95% detected once. What was sequenced was naive CD4+ T cells sorted from blood. Subset given: CD45RA+ positively selected. Every receptor here comes from a man aged 18 to 35 in good health.

This clone was recorded only once. The same CDR3 arises from other DNA sequences in this sample as well. The chain links TRBV11-2 to TRBJ2-1; a possible D gene is TRBD2 (7 bases). The CDR3 sequence is 14 residues long. Germline CDR1 is SGHAT and CDR2 is FQNNGV. Trimming removed 3 bases from V and 4 bases from J, with 10 bases in between. CDR3: CASSLGGAYNEQFF. For the CDR3, the DNA is TGTGCCAGCAGCTTGGGGGGGGCTTACAATGAGCAGTTCTTC.

V and J are TRBV5-1 and TRBJ2-3; the D is unclear. Germline V CDR1 and CDR2: SGHRS, YFSETQ. V lost 0 bases and J 2 bases, leaving 7 bases between the germline ends. The CDR3 runs 14 residues. The CDR3 coding sequence is TGCGCCAGCAGCTTGGCCGCCTTCACAGATACGCAGTATTTT. Its translation is CASSLAAFTDTQYF.

V and J are TRBV18 and TRBJ1-2; D call uncertain. Germline CDR1 and CDR2: KGHSH and LQKENI. The CDR3 extends over 15 amino acids. Between the trimmed V and J ends, which lost 3 bases and 0 bases, there was a span of 11 bases. CDR3 region: CASSPDWDSNYGYTF. CDR3 DNA sequence: TGTGCCAGCTCACCGGATTGGGATTCTAACTATGGCTACACCTTC.

This chain links TRBV10-1 with TRBJ1-1, with D tentatively TRBD1 (6 bases). Germline CDR1 WNHNN, CDR2 SYGVQD (reference sequence). The CDR3 covers 16 residues. The V gene lost 7 bases and the J gene lost 1 base, with 19 bases spanning the gap. This CDR3 reads CASTKLGGHRNTEAFF. For the CDR3, the DNA is TGCGCCAGCACCAAATTGGGGGGCCACAGGAACACTGAAGCTTTCTTT.

The chain combines TRBV29-1 with TRBJ1-2, with TRBD1 matching 8 bases. The length of the CDR3 is 14 residues. Germline V gives CDR1 SQVTM, CDR2 ANQGSEA. V shed 4 bases, J shed 8 bases, and the junction held 12 bases outside the gene matches. In nucleotides, the CDR3 is TGCAGCGTTGTCCCACAGGGGGACGGTTCAGGCTACACCTTC. This codes for CSVVPQGDGSGYTF.

In this sample, this clone turned up a few times. This CDR3 is also generated by other DNA sequences in the sample. The CDR3 DNA reads TGTGCCAGCACACAGGGGACAGGAAATGAAAAACTGTTTTTT. Its protein product is CASTQGTGNEKLFF. The J gene is TRBJ1-4, the V gene TRBV18; TRBD1 agrees at 8 bases. Unmatched junction bases numbered 7, after V lost 8 bases and J lost 5 bases. Germline CDR1 KGHSH, CDR2 LQKENI. CDR3 length equals 14 residues. Filled out from reference TRBV18 and TRBJ1-4, the complete variable domain reads NAGVMQNPRHLVRRRGQEARLRCSPMKGHSHVYWYRQLPEEGLKFMVYLQKENIIDESGMPKERFSAEFPKEGPSILRIQQVVRGDSAAYFCASTQGTGNEKLFFGSGTQLSVL.

This chain uses TRBV6-5 with TRBJ2-7; perhaps TRBD1 as D (5 bases). V lost 6 bases and J 0 bases, leaving 15 bases between the germline ends. Per germline, CDR1 MNHEY and CDR2 SVGAGI. There are 15 residues in the CDR3. As DNA, the CDR3 is TGTGCCAGCAGAAAGGACACCTCCAGCTCCTACGAGCAGTACTTC. Translated, it gives CASRKDTSSSYEQYF.

This chain uses TRBV2 with TRBJ1-6; D remains unclear. Trimming removed 6 bases at V and 9 bases at J, with 15 bases between. The CDR3 runs 14 residues. Germline V gives CDR1 SNHLY, CDR2 FYNNEI. The CDR3 sequence is CASRPPRDVSPLHF. The DNA of the CDR3 is TGTGCCAGCAGGCCCCCGAGGGATGTTTCACCCCTCCACTTT.

With regard to this clone: Additional DNA sequences in this sample encode the identical CDR3. The rearrangement joins TRBV28 to TRBJ1-2; D uncertain. Trimming stripped 6 bases from V and 0 bases from J, with 5 bases between. Germline CDR1 is MDHEN and CDR2 is SYDVKM. This CDR3 has 12 amino acids. The CDR3 region is CASSLPNYGYTF. CDR3 DNA sequence: TGTGCCAGCAGCCTGCCTAACTATGGCTACACCTTC.

The V call is TRBV18, the J call TRBJ2-7; 8 bases align to TRBD1. The CDR3 contains 14 residues. Trimming took 6 bases from V and 0 from J; bases not matched to a gene: 4. The germline V gene encodes CDR1 KGHSH and CDR2 LQKENI. Here the CDR3 reads CASSRTGGSYEQYF. CDR3 coding DNA: TGTGCCAGCTCGCGTACAGGGGGCTCCTACGAGCAGTACTTC.

In nucleotides, the CDR3 is TGTGCCAGCAGCACGGACTTTTACACCGGGGAGCTGTTTTTT. Translated, it gives CASSTDFYTGELFF. This sequence joins TRBV9 and TRBJ2-2; a weak D match, TRBD2 (5 bases). The V end lost 4 bases, the J end lost 3 bases, and 10 bases lay between the germline ends. Germline CDR1 reads SGDLS; CDR2 reads YYNGEE. CDR3 size: 14 residues.

Notes on this clone: Being one base from a much bigger clone, this may be a read error. The sample has other DNA sequences that encode this CDR3 too. V usage is TRBV28 and J usage is TRBJ1-2; 7 bases agree with TRBD1. Unmatched junction bases numbered 1, after V lost 1 base and J lost 2 bases. The germline gives CDR1 MDHEN, CDR2 SYDVKM. The CDR3 loop spans 14 amino acids. CDR3 DNA sequence: TGTGCCAGCAGTTTATCGACAGGGAACTATGGCTACACCTTC. This sequence encodes CASSLSTGNYGYTF.

With respect to this clone: One end of the junction does not line up with germline, which may come from a read error. The chain uses TRBV2 and TRBJ2-7; 8 bases align to TRBD1. The CDR3 sequence is 12 residues long. CDR1 is SNHLY and CDR2 is FYNNEI in the germline V gene. The CDR3 DNA sequence: TGTGCCAGCAGTCCGACAGGGGAGTACAAGCACTTC. It yields the protein CASSPTGEYKHF. Supplemented by reference TRBV2 and TRBJ2-7, the full variable domain reads EPEVTQTPSHQVTQMGQEVILRCVPISNHLYFYWYRQILGQKVEFLVSFYNNEISEKSEIFDDQFSVERPDGSNFTLKIRSTKLEDSAMYFCASSPTGEYKHFGPGTRLTVT.

The chain employs TRBV2 and TRBJ2-7, with D unresolved. The CDR3 runs 12 residues. Trimming took off 11 bases at V and 0 bases at J, with 11 bases between the two ends. CDR1 and CDR2 (germline): SNHLY, FYNNEI. The CDR3 protein is CACRSPSYEQYF. The CDR3 bases are TGTGCCTGCCGGAGCCCCTCCTACGAGCAGTACTTC.

This chain connects TRBV4-3 to TRBJ1-1; 7 bases match TRBD1. J gave up 2 bases and V 4 bases, and 4 bases lay outside the gene matches. The V gene's germline CDR1 is LGHNA and CDR2 YSLEER. The CDR3 sequence is 14 residues long. CDR3 region: CASSPGTVNTEAFF. CDR3 nucleotides: TGCGCCAGCAGCCCAGGGACAGTTAACACTGAAGCTTTCTTT.

The chain carries TRBV19 and TRBJ2-1, with D perhaps given as TRBD1 or TRBD2 (5 bases each). Germline V gives CDR1 LNHDA, CDR2 SQIVND (reference sequence). CDR3 length equals 15 residues. V was shortened by 1 base and J by 0 bases, with 7 bases between the two germline ends. The CDR3 region is CASSIGDGSYNEQFF. DNA of the CDR3: TGTGCCAGTAGTATAGGGGACGGCTCCTACAATGAGCAGTTCTTC.

This sequence joins TRBV5-4 and TRBJ2-7; perhaps TRBD2 as D (5 bases). The CDR3 sequence is 13 residues long. Germline assignment: CDR1 SGHNT and CDR2 YYREEE (reference sequence). The V end was cut by 5 bases, the J end by 2 bases, with 11 bases between. Here the CDR3 reads CASSAAGPYEQYF. CDR3 in DNA: TGTGCCAGCAGTGCGGCGGGCCCCTACGAGCAGTACTTC.

The gene calls are TRBV25-1 and TRBJ1-1; a possible D gene is TRBD1 (5 bases). Germline assignment: CDR1 MGHDK and CDR2 SYGVNS. The length of the CDR3 is 13 residues. Trimming took 9 bases from V and 4 from J, leaving 15 bases between them. The CDR3 bases are TGTGCCAGAGAAGCTGGGGGGTCCACTGAAGCTTTCTTT. Translating gives CAREAGGSTEAFF.

The CDR3 DNA follows: TGTGCCAGCAGTCCGAGGGACTATAATTCACCCCTCCACTTT. Translation: CASSPRDYNSPLHF. The gene calls are TRBV28 and TRBJ1-6; D not resolved. The germline V and J ends were trimmed by 5 bases and 3 bases, with 8 bases remaining between them. The CDR3 has 14 residues. Germline V gene data show CDR1 as MDHEN and CDR2 as SYDVKM.

The chain links TRBV7-6 to TRBJ1-3; D ambiguous. Trimming removed 5 bases at V and 2 bases at J, with 10 bases between. The CDR3 has 14 amino acids. Per germline, CDR1 SGHVS and CDR2 FNYEAQ. CDR3 DNA sequence: TGTGCCAGCAGCCTTACAATCGCTGGAAACACCATATATTTT. It codes for CASSLTIAGNTIYF.

The rearrangement joins TRBV30 to TRBJ1-2; D uncertain. Germline CDR1 is GTSNPN and CDR2 is SVGIG (reference sequence). CDR3 length equals 12 residues. V was pared by 1 base and J by 8 bases, with 11 bases between. CDR3 nucleotides: TGTGCCTGGAGTGAGTGGAAATGGGGCTACACCTTC. Translating it yields CAWSEWKWGYTF. The full variable domain, in which reference TRBV30 and TRBJ1-2 provide the parts outside the CDR3, is SQTIHQWPATLVQPVGSPLSLECTVEGTSNPNLYWYRQAAGRGLQLLFYSVGIGQISSEVPQNLSASRPQDRQFILSSKKLLLSDSGFYLCAWSEWKWGYTFGSGTRLTVV.

In its sample, this clone was seen once. V gene TRBV2 combines with J gene TRBJ2-7, with 8 positions matching TRBD1. The V gene's germline CDR1 is SNHLY and CDR2 FYNNEI. V shed 7 bases, J shed 4 bases, and the junction held 12 bases outside the gene matches. This CDR3 spans 15 amino acids. CDR3 nucleotides: TGTGCCAGCAATGCCCTGGGGCAGGGGGCTTACGAGCAGTACTTC. This sequence encodes CASNALGQGAYEQYF.

The chain joins TRBV4-1 to TRBJ2-1; 9 bases are shared with TRBD2. CDR3 length: 16 amino acids. V dropped 0 bases and J dropped 4; count of bases not matched to a gene: 4. Germline-derived CDR1 and CDR2 are MGHRA and YSYEKL. In DNA form, the CDR3 reads TGCGCCAGCAGCCAAGAGAGAAGCGGGGGGTACAATGAGCAGTTCTTC. This gives the protein CASSQERSGGYNEQFF.

Regarding this clone: Other nucleotide sequences in the sample specify the same CDR3. The chain recombines TRBV10-3 with TRBJ1-3; unclear D gene. Germline-derived CDR1 and CDR2 are ENHRY and SYGVKD. The V gene lost 2 bases and the J gene lost 1 base, with 6 bases spanning the gap. The CDR3 is made up of 14 amino acids. The CDR3 here is CAISEGGSGNTIYF. Written as DNA, the CDR3 is TGTGCCATCAGTGAGGGAGGATCTGGAAACACCATATATTTT.

CDR3 loop: CAWRAIRLNTEAFF. The CDR3 nucleotides are TGTGCCTGGAGGGCAATCCGGTTGAACACTGAAGCTTTCTTT. This chain joins TRBV30 and TRBJ1-1; D is uncertain. CDR3 length: 14 residues. With 3 bases removed from V and 0 bases from J, the gap between germline ends came to 11 bases. Germline V gives CDR1 GTSNPN, CDR2 SVGIG (reference sequence).